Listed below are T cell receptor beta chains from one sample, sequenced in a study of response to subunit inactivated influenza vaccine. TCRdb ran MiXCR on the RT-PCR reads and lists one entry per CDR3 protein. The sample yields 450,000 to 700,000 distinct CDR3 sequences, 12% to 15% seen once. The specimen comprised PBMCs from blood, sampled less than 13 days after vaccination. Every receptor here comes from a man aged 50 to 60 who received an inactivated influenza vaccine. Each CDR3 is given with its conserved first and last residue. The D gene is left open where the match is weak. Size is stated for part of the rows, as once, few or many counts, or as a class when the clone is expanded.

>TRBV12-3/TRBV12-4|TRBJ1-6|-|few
CASRRGSNNSPLHF
TGTGCCAGCCGAAGAGGATCCAATAATTCACCCCTCCACTTT
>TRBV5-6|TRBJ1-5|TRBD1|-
CASSSTGESQPQHF
TGTGCCAGCAGCTCGACAGGGGAAAGTCAGCCCCAGCATTTT
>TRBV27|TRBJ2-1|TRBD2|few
CASSLRGLAFHEQFF
TGTGCCAGCAGTTTACGGGGACTAGCGTTTCACGAGCAGTTCTTC
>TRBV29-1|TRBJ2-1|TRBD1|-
CSVPLLGTVVYNEQFF
TGCAGCGTTCCCCTCCTCGGGACAGTGGTTTACAATGAGCAGTTCTTC
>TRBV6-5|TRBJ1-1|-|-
CASSHTGQEAFF
TGTGCCAGCAGCCACACAGGACAGGAAGCTTTCTTT
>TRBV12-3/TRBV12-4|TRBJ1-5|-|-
CASSLAGFNQPQHF
TGTGCCAGCAGTTTGGCAGGGTTCAATCAGCCCCAGCATTTT
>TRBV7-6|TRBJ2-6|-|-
CASSLGRTAGANVLTF
TGTGCCAGCAGCTTAGGGAGGACAGCTGGGGCCAACGTCCTGACTTTC
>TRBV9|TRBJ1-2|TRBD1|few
CASSSPGQGKINYGYTF
TGTGCCAGCAGCTCGCCGGGACAGGGGAAGATTAACTATGGCTACACCTTC
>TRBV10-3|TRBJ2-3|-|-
CAISDGFQITAPDTQYF
TGTGCCATCAGTGACGGGTTCCAAATAACCGCCCCAGATACGCAGTATTTT
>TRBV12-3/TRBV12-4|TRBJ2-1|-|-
CASSQKPWQPSFYNEQFF
TGTGCCAGCAGCCAGAAACCTTGGCAGCCATCTTTCTACAATGAGCAGTTCTTC
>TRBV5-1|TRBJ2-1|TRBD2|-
CASSLTGLAEYYNEQFF
TGCGCCAGCAGCCTGACGGGACTAGCGGAGTACTACAATGAGCAGTTCTTC
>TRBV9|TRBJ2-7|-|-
CASTLGSTDAYEQYF
TGTGCCAGCACCTTAGGGTCCACCGATGCCTACGAGCAGTACTTC
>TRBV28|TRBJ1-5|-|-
CASAGDSNQPQNF
TGTGCCAGCGCAGGAGATAGCAATCAGCCCCAGAATTTT
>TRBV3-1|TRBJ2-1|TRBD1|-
CASSQPGTGGYNEQFF
TGTGCCAGCAGCCAGCCCGGGACAGGGGGCTACAATGAGCAGTTCTTC
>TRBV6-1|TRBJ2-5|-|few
CASSQGTPGETQYF
TGTGCCAGCAGCCAAGGGACCCCCGGAGAGACCCAGTACTTC
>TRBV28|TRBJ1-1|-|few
CASRLTMTGNTEAFF
TGTGCCAGCAGGTTGACGATGACAGGGAACACTGAAGCTTTCTTT
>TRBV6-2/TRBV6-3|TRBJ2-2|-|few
CASIGDTGELFF
TGTGCCAGCATTGGGGACACCGGGGAGCTGTTTTTT
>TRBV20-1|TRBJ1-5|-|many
CSARAPGGLYQPQHF
TGCAGTGCTAGAGCCCCGGGGGGCTTGTACCAGCCCCAGCATTTT
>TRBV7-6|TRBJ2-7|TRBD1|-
CASSLAQGQGTYEQYF
TGTGCCAGCAGCTTAGCGCAGGGACAGGGGACCTACGAGCAGTACTTC
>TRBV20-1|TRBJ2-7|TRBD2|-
CSARDQSPAGANEQYF
TGCAGTGCTAGAGATCAATCCCCAGCGGGAGCCAACGAGCAGTACTTC
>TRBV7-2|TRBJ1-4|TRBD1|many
CASSRGTVNYEKLFF
TGTGCCAGCAGCCGAGGGACAGTCAATTATGAAAAACTGTTTTTT
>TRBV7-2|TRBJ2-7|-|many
CASSTDLTAPYEQYF
TGTGCCAGCAGCACGGACCTCACAGCCCCCTACGAGCAGTACTTC
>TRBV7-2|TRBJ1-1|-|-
CASSLGSGGEGFF
TGTGCCAGCAGCTTAGGTAGCGGGGGTGAAGGTTTCTTT
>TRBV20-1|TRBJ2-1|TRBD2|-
CSETSGRRNYNEQFF
TGCAGTGAGACTAGCGGGAGGCGAAATTACAATGAGCAGTTCTTC
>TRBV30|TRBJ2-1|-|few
CAQAPSGGNEQFF
TGTGCCCAAGCTCCGTCGGGCGGTAATGAGCAGTTCTTC
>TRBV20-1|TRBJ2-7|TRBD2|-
CSARILAGGREQYF
TGCAGTGCTAGAATACTAGCGGGGGGGCGCGAGCAGTACTTC
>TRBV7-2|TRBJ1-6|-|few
CASSLGVSASPLHF
TGTGCCAGCAGCTTAGGTGTCAGCGCTTCACCCCTCCACTTT
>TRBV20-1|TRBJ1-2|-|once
CSAKGETGYGYTF
TGCAGTGCAAAGGGGGAAACGGGCTATGGCTACACCTTC
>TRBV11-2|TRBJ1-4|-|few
CASSPQGSGEKLFF
TGTGCCAGCAGCCCACAGGGTTCTGGTGAAAAACTGTTTTTT
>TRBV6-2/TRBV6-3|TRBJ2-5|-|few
CASGGIWLETQYF
TGTGCCAGCGGTGGGATCTGGCTGGAGACCCAGTACTTC
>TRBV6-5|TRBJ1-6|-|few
CASSYGAYNSPLHF
TGTGCCAGCAGTTACGGGGCTTATAATTCACCCCTCCACTTT
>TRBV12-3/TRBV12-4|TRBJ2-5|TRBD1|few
CASTPGQGVETQYF
TGTGCCAGCACCCCGGGACAGGGGGTAGAGACCCAGTACTTC
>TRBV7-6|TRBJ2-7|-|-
CASSARTSLGYYEQYF
TGTGCCAGCAGCGCCAGAACTAGCTTGGGTTACTACGAGCAGTACTTC
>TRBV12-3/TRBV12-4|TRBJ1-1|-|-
CASSSQVLNTEAFF
TGTGCCAGCAGCTCACAGGTTTTGAACACTGAAGCTTTCTTT
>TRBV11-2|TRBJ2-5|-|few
CASSLWGPEETQYF
TGTGCCAGCAGCTTATGGGGGCCCGAAGAGACCCAGTACTTC
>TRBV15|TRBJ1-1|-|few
CATTIGTEAFF
TGTGCCACCACTATTGGCACTGAAGCTTTCTTT
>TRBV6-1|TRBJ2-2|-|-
CASRIGGSGTGELFF
TGTGCCAGCAGAATAGGGGGATCGGGCACCGGGGAGCTGTTTTTT
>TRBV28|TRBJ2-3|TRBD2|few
CASSPSGRNTDTQYF
TGTGCCAGCAGCCCTAGCGGGAGAAACACAGATACGCAGTATTTT
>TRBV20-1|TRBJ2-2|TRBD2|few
CSARDGASGGAGELFF
TGCAGTGCTAGAGATGGCGCTAGCGGGGGGGCCGGGGAGCTGTTTTTT
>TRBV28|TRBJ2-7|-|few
CASSSDTRPPYEQYF
TGTGCCAGCAGTTCCGACACTAGGCCCCCCTACGAGCAGTACTTC
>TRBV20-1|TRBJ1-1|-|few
CSAPDLVVFF
TGCAGTGCGCCCGATTTAGTGGTTTTCTTT
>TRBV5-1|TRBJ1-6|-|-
CASSLAGGAYNSPLHF
TGCGCCAGCAGCTTGGCCGGAGGGGCCTATAATTCACCCCTCCACTTT
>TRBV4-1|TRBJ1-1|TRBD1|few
CASSQGTGTMNTEAFF
TGCGCCAGCAGCCAAGGGACAGGAACCATGAACACTGAAGCTTTCTTT
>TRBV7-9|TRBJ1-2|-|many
CASSSPGAIYGYTF
TGTGCCAGCAGCTCACCGGGGGCGATCTATGGCTACACCTTC
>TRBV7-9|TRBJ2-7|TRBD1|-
CASSFPRTGLDYEQYF
TGTGCCAGCAGCTTTCCCCGGACAGGGCTCGACTACGAGCAGTACTTC
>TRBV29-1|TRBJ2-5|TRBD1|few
CSGHRGWRETQYF
TGCAGCGGGCACAGGGGTTGGAGGGAGACCCAGTACTTC
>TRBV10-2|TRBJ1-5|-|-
CAGGDSNQPQHF
TGCGCCGGGGGGGACAGCAATCAGCCCCAGCATTTT
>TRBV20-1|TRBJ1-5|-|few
CSAGQGRQPQHF
TGCAGTGCTGGCCAGGGACGCCAGCCCCAGCATTTT
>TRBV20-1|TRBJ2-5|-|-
CSALSGGRGEFYF
TGCAGTGCTCTGTCGGGGGGCAGGGGGGAGTTTTACTTC
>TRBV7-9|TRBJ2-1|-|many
CASRYRQVGINEQFF
TGTGCCAGCAGATATAGACAGGTGGGAATCAATGAGCAGTTCTTC
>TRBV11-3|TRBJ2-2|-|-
CASSLVIASNTGELFF
TGTGCCAGCAGCTTAGTCATAGCGTCGAACACCGGGGAGCTGTTTTTT